This passage covers 23 T cell receptor beta chains from one sample sequenced in a study of CD8+ T cells in alopecia areata. After isolation, RNA underwent reverse transcription to generate cDNA as the sequencing template. Only in-frame clones appear in the TCRdb table, and some are missing; sequencing was by immunoSEQ multiplex PCR. The sample records about 210,000 clones, roughly 64% being singletons. Treatment of the sample: oral pan-JAK inhibitor, 5-10 mg twice daily. The material was CD4+ T cells sorted from blood, obtained at week 4, from a patient treated with tofacitinib. The receptors shown here come from a human donor with alopecia areata.

The chain employs TRBV30 and TRBJ1-2; the match to TRBD1 covers 11 bases. Germline V gene lookup returns CDR1 GTSNPN and CDR2 SVGIG (reference sequence). This CDR3 comprises 17 residues. Germline trimming cut 1 base from V and 2 bases from J; bases unmatched to any gene: 9. The CDR3 region has the DNA TGTGCCTGGAGTGGGGAGGACAGGGGGCGAGGGAACTATGGCTACACCTTC. Amino acids: CAWSGEDRGRGNYGYTF. Full variable domain (remainder filled in from reference TRBV30 and TRBJ1-2): SQTIHQWPATLVQPVGSPLSLECTVEGTSNPNLYWYRQAAGRGLQLLFYSVGIGQISSEVPQNLSASRPQDRQFILSSKKLLLSDSGFYLCAWSGEDRGRGNYGYTFGSGTRLTVV.

The chain employs TRBV11-3 and TRBJ1-2; 7 bases are shared with TRBD1. This CDR3 is built from 13 residues. Per the germline V gene, CDR1 is SGHNT and CDR2 is YENEEA. With V trimmed by 5 bases and J by 5 bases, 5 bases remained unmatched. CDR3 sequence reads: CASSQPGGYGYTF. CDR3 DNA: TGTGCCAGCAGCCAACCAGGGGGATATGGCTACACCTTC.

Concerning this clone: One end of the junction does not line up with germline, which may come from a read error. This chain joins TRBV25-1 and TRBJ2-1; possibly TRBD1 or TRBD2 for D (5 bases each). CDR3 size: 12 residues. Germline-derived CDR1 and CDR2 are MGHDK and SYGVNS. In DNA, the CDR3 is TGTGCCAGCAGTGAATCGGGGCGGGTAGCGATCTTC. Translated, it gives CASSESGRVAIF.

This clone was observed once. One end of the junction fails to match germline, which may point to a read error. The V call is TRBV7-2, the J call TRBJ1-2; D is perhaps TRBD1 (6 bases). CDR1 and CDR2 (germline): SGHTA, FQGNSA. There are 15 residues in the CDR3. CDR3 sequence (DNA): TGTGCCAGCAGGAACACAGGGACATCTAACAATGGCTACACCTTC. Translating it yields CASRNTGTSNNGYTF.

The chain couples TRBV15 to TRBJ2-5; TRBD2 agrees at 7 bases. Trimming at V came to 6 bases and at J to 1 base, leaving 2 bases not matched to a gene. The germline V gene encodes CDR1 LNHNV and CDR2 YYDKDF (reference sequence). The length of the CDR3 is 13 residues. The CDR3 protein is CATRRGIQETQYF. The CDR3 DNA is TGTGCCACCAGGCGGGGGATCCAAGAGACCCAGTACTTC. The variable domain in full, with the rest retrieved from reference TRBV15 and TRBJ2-5, is DAMVIQNPRYQVTQFGKPVTLSCSQTLNHNVMYWYQQKSSQAPKLLFHYYDKDFNNEADTPDNFQSRRPNTSFCFLDIRSPGLGDTAMYLCATRRGIQETQYFGPGTRLLVL.

Here the CDR3 reads CAWTTGGSYNSPLHF. CDR3 bases: TGTGCCTGGACCACTGGGGGGTCCTATAATTCACCCCTCCACTTT. The chain has TRBV30 and TRBJ1-6, with D possibly TRBD1 on 5 matching bases. The CDR3 has 15 residues. V lost 4 bases and J lost 1, with 11 bases in between. Germline loops: CDR1 GTSNPN, CDR2 SVGIG (reference sequence).

The J gene is TRBJ2-1, the V gene TRBV5-1; possibly TRBD2 for D (6 bases). The V and J ends lost 3 bases and 10 bases respectively, with 14 bases between them. Germline V gives CDR1 SGHRS, CDR2 YFSETQ. This CDR3 comprises 13 residues. CDR3: CASSSTSKWEQFF. The CDR3 DNA reads as TGCGCCAGCAGCTCGACTAGTAAGTGGGAGCAGTTCTTC.

This clone was recorded a few times. The chain has TRBV7-2 and TRBJ2-3; the D is unclear. CDR1 and CDR2 (germline): SGHTA, FQGNSA. Trimming took off 4 bases at V and 4 bases at J, with 3 bases between the two ends. The CDR3 has 11 residues. The CDR3 protein is CASSSADTQYF. The DNA of the CDR3 is TGTGCCAGCAGCTCCGCAGATACGCAGTATTTT. The full variable domain, rest sourced from reference TRBV7-2 and TRBJ2-3, is GAGVSQSPSNKVTEKGKDVELRCDPISGHTALYWYRQSLGQGLEFLIYFQGNSAPDKSGLPSDRFSAERTGGSVSTLTIQRTQQEDSAVYLCASSSADTQYFGPGTRLTVL.

The chain is built from TRBV2 and TRBJ2-7, with D possibly being TRBD1 or TRBD2 (5 bases each). There are 15 residues in the CDR3. Trimming removed 4 bases from V and 5 bases from J, with 18 bases in between. The germline gives CDR1 SNHLY, CDR2 FYNNEI. CDR3 residues: CASSGGFSGEDEQYF. Here the CDR3 DNA reads TGTGCCAGCAGTGGGGGGTTCTCAGGTGAGGACGAGCAGTACTTC.

This chain links TRBV30 with TRBJ1-2; unclear D gene. V was clipped by 2 bases and J by 7 bases, with 8 bases between them. The CDR3 totals 11 residues. Looked up from germline, CDR1 is GTSNPN and CDR2 is SVGIG (reference sequence). This CDR3 is CAWSHLSGYTF. CDR3 bases: TGTGCCTGGAGTCACCTCTCTGGCTACACCTTC.

V is TRBV27 and J is TRBJ2-6; D perhaps matches TRBD1 (5 bases). This CDR3 has 13 amino acids. The V end was cut by 1 base, the J end by 11 bases, with 9 bases between. The germline gives CDR1 MNHEY, CDR2 SMNVEV (reference sequence). Here the CDR3 reads CASSLWQGDVLTF. Written as DNA, the CDR3 is TGTGCCAGCAGTTTATGGCAGGGTGACGTCCTGACTTTC.

The rearrangement uses TRBV30 and TRBJ1-2; D unresolved. CDR3 length: 14 residues. V gave up 2 bases and J gave up 4 bases, with 14 bases separating them. CDR1 and CDR2 (germline): GTSNPN, SVGIG (reference sequence). The CDR3: CAWSPPPRAYGYTF. CDR3 DNA: TGTGCCTGGAGTCCCCCGCCGAGGGCCTATGGCTACACCTTC. The variable domain in full, with the rest retrieved from reference TRBV30 and TRBJ1-2, is SQTIHQWPATLVQPVGSPLSLECTVEGTSNPNLYWYRQAAGRGLQLLFYSVGIGQISSEVPQNLSASRPQDRQFILSSKKLLLSDSGFYLCAWSPPPRAYGYTFGSGTRLTVV.

In this sample, this clone turned up once. The chain joins TRBV29-1 to TRBJ2-2, with D perhaps given as TRBD1 or TRBD2 (5 bases each). Trimming left V 6 bases short and J 7 bases short, with 9 bases between. CDR1 SQVTM and CDR2 ANQGSEA come from the germline V gene. This CDR3 has 11 amino acids. The CDR3, as DNA: TGCAGCGTACGGGACGTCGGGGAGCTGTTTTTT. Amino acids: CSVRDVGELFF.

This chain connects TRBV30 to TRBJ1-5, with D maybe TRBD1 (6 bases). This CDR3 region has 14 residues. The germline gives CDR1 GTSNPN, CDR2 SVGIG (reference sequence). Trimming cost V 0 bases and J 6 bases, with 12 bases left between them. CDR3 amino acids: CAWSVSTGSQPQHF. Written as DNA, the CDR3 is TGTGCCTGGAGTGTATCTACAGGGAGTCAGCCCCAGCATTTT. Complete variable domain (other parts from reference TRBV30 and TRBJ1-5): SQTIHQWPATLVQPVGSPLSLECTVEGTSNPNLYWYRQAAGRGLQLLFYSVGIGQISSEVPQNLSASRPQDRQFILSSKKLLLSDSGFYLCAWSVSTGSQPQHFGDGTRLSIL.

The CDR3 here is CASSLAGRIGYGYTF. CDR3 nucleotide sequence: TGTGCCAGCAGCTTAGCTGGGAGGATAGGCTATGGCTACACCTTC. The gene calls are TRBV7-2 and TRBJ1-2; D uncertain. V lost 0 bases, J lost 4 bases, and 12 bases lay in between. Germline values: CDR1 SGHTA, CDR2 FQGNSA. The CDR3 sequence is 15 residues long.

The V call is TRBV9, the J call TRBJ1-2, with 9 bases lining up with TRBD1. This CDR3 is 15 amino acids long. J was trimmed by 3 bases and V by 3 bases; bases with no gene match: 6. Germline CDR1 is SGDLS and CDR2 is YYNGEE. The CDR3, as DNA: TGTGCCAGCAGCGATATACAGGGGGCGGACTATGGCTACACCTTC. Protein product: CASSDIQGADYGYTF.

The chain recombines TRBV15 with TRBJ1-2; D gene unclear. The CDR3 loop spans 14 amino acids. The germline V gene encodes CDR1 LNHNV and CDR2 YYDKDF (reference sequence). V lost 0 bases and J lost 4, with 9 bases in between. For the CDR3, the DNA is TGTGCCACCAGCAGAGATGTGGGGATCTATGGCTACACCTTC. The encoded protein is CATSRDVGIYGYTF.

This clone was recorded only once. Other DNA sequences in this sample translate to the same CDR3. The rearrangement links TRBV30 to TRBJ1-1; D is unclear. Germline CDR1 and CDR2: GTSNPN and SVGIG (reference sequence). The CDR3 extends over 13 amino acids. V was cut by 2 bases and J by 1 base, with 8 bases left in between. Written as DNA, the CDR3 is TGTGCCTGGAGTCGGGGTGCGAACACTGAAGCTTTCTTT. Translation gives CAWSRGANTEAFF.

V gene TRBV7-8 combines with J gene TRBJ2-2, with D possibly being TRBD1 or TRBD2 (5 bases each). The V gene's germline CDR1 is SGHVS and CDR2 FQNEAQ. V lost 1 base to trimming and J lost 5 bases, with 11 bases between them. The CDR3 contains 15 residues. This CDR3 reads CASSLDVGVTGELFF. In DNA form, the CDR3 reads TGTGCCAGCAGCTTAGACGTGGGGGTTACCGGGGAGCTGTTTTTT.

This clone has just one count. The V call is TRBV4-1, the J call TRBJ2-2; the match to TRBD1 covers 12 bases. V was clipped by 5 bases and J by 5 bases; unmatched bases: 9. The CDR3 extends over 17 amino acids. Germline V gene sequence: CDR1 MGHRA, CDR2 YSYEKL. In nucleotides, the CDR3 is TGCGCCAGCAGCGAAGGGACAGGGGGCTTATATACCGGGGAGCTGTTTTTT. Its protein product is CASSEGTGGLYTGELFF.

Comments on this clone: Other DNA sequences of this sample code for an identical CDR3. DNA for the CDR3: TGCAGCGTGGGGGGTTCGTCTGGGGCCAACGTCCTGACTTTC. Translating gives CSVGGSSGANVLTF. The chain has TRBV29-1 and TRBJ2-6, with D perhaps matching TRBD2 (6 bases). The CDR3 is 14 residues long. Trimming removed 6 bases at V and 1 base at J, with 10 bases between. Germline CDR1 and CDR2: SQVTM and ANQGSEA.

The rearrangement uses TRBV5-1 and TRBJ2-5; a weak D match, TRBD2 (5 bases). V gave up 0 bases and J gave up 0 bases, with 12 bases separating them. Germline CDR1 reads SGHRS; CDR2 reads YFSETQ. The CDR3 runs to 16 residues. The CDR3 DNA follows: TGCGCCAGCAGCTTGGCCCCGGGGTTAAACCAAGAGACCCAGTACTTC. This sequence encodes CASSLAPGLNQETQYF.

As concerns this clone: Different DNA sequences within this sample yield the same CDR3. The chain couples TRBV30 to TRBJ1-2; no reliable D call. V lost 0 bases and J 2 bases, leaving 7 bases between the germline ends. Germline V lookup: CDR1 GTSNPN, CDR2 SVGIG (reference sequence). This CDR3 has 13 amino acids. This CDR3 is CAWSVGTNYGYTF. In nucleotides, the CDR3 is TGTGCCTGGAGTGTGGGTACCAACTATGGCTACACCTTC.